The 8 T cell receptor beta chains below come from one sample, sequenced in a study of cytomegalovirus exposure and HLA in healthy donors. Researchers ran the PCR with 60 Vbeta and 13 Jbeta primers. Repertoires were generated with immunoSEQ multiplex PCR, while TCRdb's copy carries only in-frame clones and drops some. The sample lists under 250,000 clones; around 80% were seen once. Sequencing input: PBMCs. These receptors all stem from a woman aged 30 to 39 in good health and CMV-seropositive.

The chain combines TRBV4-1 with TRBJ2-5, with D possibly matching TRBD2 (5 bases). CDR3 length: 14 amino acids. The V and J ends lost 3 bases and 5 bases respectively, with 13 bases between them. Germline assignment: CDR1 MGHRA and CDR2 YSYEKL. The CDR3 loop is CASSHRTGVETQYF. The CDR3 region has the DNA TGCGCCAGCAGCCATCGGACTGGGGTTGAGACCCAGTACTTC.

The rearrangement uses TRBV4-3 and TRBJ2-7; possibly TRBD1 for D (6 bases). Germline CDR1 and CDR2: LGHNA and YSLEER. CDR3 size: 15 residues. Trimming removed 0 bases at V and 4 bases at J, with 13 bases between. CDR3 residues: CASSQEGDKVYEQYF. The CDR3 nucleotides are TGCGCCAGCAGCCAAGAAGGGGACAAGGTTTACGAGCAGTACTTC.

The J gene is TRBJ1-5, the V gene TRBV18, with TRBD1 identical over 9 bases. Germline V gives CDR1 KGHSH, CDR2 LQKENI. The CDR3 covers 15 residues. The ends lost 5 bases at V and 4 bases at J; junction bases unmatched: 6. The CDR3 region is CASSSSGTGNQPQHF. Written as DNA, the CDR3 is TGTGCCAGCTCAAGCTCCGGGACAGGGAATCAGCCCCAGCATTTT.

This clone was found once. The chain has TRBV11-2 and TRBJ1-5; D unclear. This CDR3 spans 16 amino acids. CDR1 is SGHAT and CDR2 is FQNNGV in the germline V gene. V was shortened by 1 base and J by 2 bases, with 12 bases between the two germline ends. CDR3 nucleotides: TGTGCCAGCAGCTTAGGCCCGGGGAGTGGCAATCAGCCCCAGCATTTT. Translation: CASSLGPGSGNQPQHF. Supplemented by reference TRBV11-2 and TRBJ1-5, the full variable domain reads EAGVAQSPRYKIIEKRQSVAFWCNPISGHATLYWYQQILGQGPKLLIQFQNNGVVDDSQLPKDRFSAERLKGVDSTLKIQPAKLEDSAVYLCASSLGPGSGNQPQHFGDGTRLSIL.

The CDR3 here is CASRHNTGELFF. The CDR3 bases are TGTGCCAGCAGACATAACACCGGGGAGCTGTTTTTT. The rearrangement links TRBV7-6 to TRBJ2-2; no reliable D call. Germline CDR1 SGHVS, CDR2 FNYEAQ. Trimming shortened V by 6 bases and J by 2 bases, and 4 bases separated the two germline ends. This CDR3 contains 12 residues.

This sequence joins TRBV18 and TRBJ1-6; TRBD1 matches at 8 bases. Per germline, CDR1 KGHSH and CDR2 LQKENI. V lost 3 bases to trimming and J lost 9 bases; unmatched junction nucleotides: 4. The CDR3 is 14 residues long. CDR3 DNA sequence: TGTGCCAGCTCACCGGACAGGGTTGGTTCACCCCTCCACTTT. It yields the protein CASSPDRVGSPLHF.

V usage is TRBV5-1 and J usage is TRBJ1-2, with 7 bases fitting TRBD1. J gave up 4 bases and V 3 bases, and 9 bases lay outside the gene matches. Germline V gives CDR1 SGHRS, CDR2 YFSETQ. The CDR3 covers 15 residues. The CDR3 loop is CASSSGTVLSYGYTF. CDR3 sequence (DNA): TGCGCCAGCAGCTCCGGGACAGTGCTTAGCTATGGCTACACCTTC.

The J gene is TRBJ2-1, the V gene TRBV9, with 10 bases identical to TRBD1. V lost 4 bases to trimming and J lost 2 bases; unmatched junction nucleotides: 6. This CDR3 region has 16 residues. Germline values: CDR1 SGDLS, CDR2 YYNGEE. This chain's CDR3 is CASSSRQGATYNEQFF. CDR3 DNA: TGTGCCAGCAGCTCGCGACAGGGGGCCACCTACAATGAGCAGTTCTTC.